The 30 T cell receptor beta chains listed next were all sequenced from one sample in a study of T cell changes during pregnancy in multiple sclerosis. The data were produced by immunoSEQ multiplex PCR, yet TCRdb's version contains in-frame clones alone and is incomplete. Of roughly 22,000 clones detected, more than 85% appear once; the ten largest clones hold approximately 0.63%. Sequenced material: CD4+ T cells from peripheral blood mononuclear cells, taken after pregnancy. Every receptor here comes from a female donor in good health, enrolled as a control in a pregnancy study.

This chain uses TRBV7-2 with TRBJ1-1; TRBD1 aligns across 12 bases. The CDR3 covers 18 residues. The junction had 11 bases not matched to a gene; V was cut back by 3 bases and J by 3 bases. CDR1 and CDR2 from the germline V gene are SGHTA and FQGNSA. The chain's CDR3 is CASSFHNLGQGADTEAFF. CDR3 in DNA: TGTGCCAGCAGCTTTCATAACCTGGGACAGGGGGCGGACACTGAAGCTTTCTTT. Full variable domain (missing parts from reference TRBV7-2 and TRBJ1-1): GAGVSQSPSNKVTEKGKDVELRCDPISGHTALYWYRQSLGQGLEFLIYFQGNSAPDKSGLPSDRFSAERTGGSVSTLTIQRTQQEDSAVYLCASSFHNLGQGADTEAFFGQGTRLTVV.

This chain joins TRBV19 and TRBJ2-7, with a tentative D call TRBD1 (5 bases). The CDR3 is made up of 15 amino acids. The germline V gene encodes CDR1 LNHDA and CDR2 SQIVND (reference sequence). Trimming took off 1 base at V and 0 bases at J, with 10 bases between the two ends. The CDR3 coding sequence is TGTGCCAGTAGTATAGCGCAGGGCTCCTCCTACGAGCAGTACTTC. Encoded protein: CASSIAQGSSYEQYF.

The sample holds one count of this clone. The chain uses TRBV4-2 and TRBJ2-7; TRBD2 matches 12 bases. Germline-derived CDR1 and CDR2 are LGHNA and YNFKEQ. Germline trimming cut 5 bases from V and 7 bases from J; bases unmatched to any gene: 12. The CDR3 loop spans 16 amino acids. The CDR3 region has the DNA TGTGCCAGCAGCGAGTCCGGGACTAGCGGGTTGGGTGAGCAGTACTTC. Translating gives CASSESGTSGLGEQYF.

CDR3 nucleotides: TGTGCCAGCAGCTTATCGGACAGGATGGGGACCCAGTACTTC. As protein: CASSLSDRMGTQYF. The J gene is TRBJ2-5, the V gene TRBV7-9, with 7 bases identical to TRBD1. This CDR3 region has 14 residues. The germline gives CDR1 SEHNR, CDR2 FQNEAQ (reference sequence). V lost 2 bases and J lost 7; bases outside the gene matches: 7.

This chain connects TRBV15 to TRBJ1-2, with 12 bases that match TRBD1. Germline V gene sequence: CDR1 LNHNV, CDR2 YYDKDF (reference sequence). The V gene end was trimmed by 1 base and the J gene end by 0 bases; junction bases not matched to a gene: 9. The CDR3 runs 19 residues. The CDR3 bases are TGTGCCACCAGCAGAGTCGCACGGGACAGGGGGCGGGCTAACTATGGCTACACCTTC. This sequence encodes CATSRVARDRGRANYGYTF. Based on the CDR3 plus reference TRBV15 and TRBJ1-2, the full variable domain is DAMVIQNPRYQVTQFGKPVTLSCSQTLNHNVMYWYQQKSSQAPKLLFHYYDKDFNNEADTPDNFQSRRPNTSFCFLDIRSPGLGDTAMYLCATSRVARDRGRANYGYTFGSGTRLTVV.

The rearrangement links TRBV7-8 to TRBJ1-1; 8 bases align to TRBD1. CDR1 and CDR2 from the germline V gene are SGHVS and FQNEAQ. V was clipped by 5 bases and J by 4 bases; unmatched bases: 3. The CDR3 has 13 residues. The CDR3 DNA reads TGTGCCAGCAGCCGGACAGGGCCCACTGAAGCTTTCTTT. Protein product: CASSRTGPTEAFF.

The J gene is TRBJ2-5, the V gene TRBV4-1; tentatively, D is TRBD2 (6 bases). The CDR3 has 15 residues. Trimming took off 4 bases at V and 4 bases at J, with 16 bases between the two ends. CDR1 MGHRA and CDR2 YSYEKL come from the germline V gene. CDR3 nucleotide sequence: TGCGCCAGCAGCCCGACTAGGGCCCGTGTAGAGACCCAGTACTTC. Translated, it gives CASSPTRARVETQYF.

There are a few counts of this clone. The chain has TRBV4-3 and TRBJ2-1, with TRBD2 as a possible D gene (5 bases). This CDR3 has 14 residues. The V end lost 1 base, the J end lost 6 bases, and 10 bases lay between the germline ends. Germline lookup yields CDR1 LGHNA and CDR2 YSLEER. The CDR3 sequence is CASSQGAGLNEQFF. The CDR3, as DNA: TGCGCCAGCAGCCAAGGGGCGGGCCTCAATGAGCAGTTCTTC.

The chain carries TRBV27 and TRBJ1-2; tentatively, D is TRBD1 (5 bases). The germline CDR1 and CDR2 sequences are MNHEY and SMNVEV (reference sequence). CDR3 length equals 13 residues. Trimming shortened V by 2 bases and J by 6 bases, and 10 bases separated the two germline ends. The CDR3 reads CASSLVGVDGYTF. CDR3 DNA sequence: TGTGCCAGCAGTTTAGTAGGGGTTGATGGCTACACCTTC.

The chain joins TRBV6-1 to TRBJ1-5; perhaps TRBD1 as D (6 bases). Germline lookup yields CDR1 MNHNS and CDR2 SASEGT. The CDR3 consists of 13 residues. The V end was cut by 7 bases, the J end by 4 bases, with 11 bases between. The CDR3 reads CASTSTGNQPQHF. Written as DNA, the CDR3 is TGTGCCAGCACCTCGACAGGAAATCAGCCCCAGCATTTT.

This chain connects TRBV7-2 to TRBJ2-5, with D perhaps matching TRBD2 (7 bases). V dropped 2 bases and J dropped 5 bases, with 15 bases sitting between them. CDR1 is SGHTA, CDR2 FQGNSA, per germline. This CDR3 is built from 15 residues. Written as DNA, the CDR3 is TGTGCCAGCAGCTTACAAAAGGGGGGGGCGGAGACCCAGTACTTC. This gives the protein CASSLQKGGAETQYF.

CDR3 in DNA: TGTGCCAGCAGCTTATTTACAGGGGCCGGGGCCAACGTCCTGACTTTC. This sequence encodes CASSLFTGAGANVLTF. This chain connects TRBV7-3 to TRBJ2-6, with TRBD1 matching over 7 bases. The CDR3 has 16 residues. CDR1 and CDR2 from the germline V gene are SGHTA and FQGTGA. J was trimmed by 4 bases and V by 2 bases; bases with no gene match: 5.

The V call is TRBV5-4, the J call TRBJ2-1; 7 bases map to TRBD2. The CDR3 loop spans 16 amino acids. Germline V CDR1 and CDR2: SGHNT, YYREEE (reference sequence). J gave up 6 bases and V 2 bases, and 11 bases lay outside the gene matches. CDR3 nucleotides: TGTGCCAGCAGCTTCGTCTCGCGGACTAGGCCCAATGAGCAGTTCTTC. Translated: CASSFVSRTRPNEQFF.

V and J are TRBV29-1 and TRBJ1-1; D is ambiguous. The germline V and J ends were trimmed by 4 bases and 5 bases, with 8 bases remaining between them. Germline V gene lookup returns CDR1 SQVTM and CDR2 ANQGSEA. The CDR3 sequence is 11 residues long. The CDR3 is CSVGSLTEAFF. CDR3 DNA: TGCAGCGTTGGTAGTCTGACTGAAGCTTTCTTT.

This rearrangement joins TRBV27 to TRBJ2-3, with D perhaps TRBD1 (5 bases). This CDR3 spans 14 amino acids. Germline-derived CDR1 and CDR2 are MNHEY and SMNVEV (reference sequence). V dropped 5 bases and J dropped 1 base, with 10 bases sitting between them. Here the CDR3 DNA reads TGTGCCAGCAGTCCAAAGACAGGCACAGATACGCAGTATTTT. Encoded protein: CASSPKTGTDTQYF.

The rearrangement uses TRBV5-5 and TRBJ2-5; tentatively, D is TRBD2 (6 bases). The CDR3 length is 14 residues. Per the germline V gene, CDR1 is SGHKS and CDR2 is YYEKEE (reference sequence). Trimming pared 2 bases from V and 5 bases from J, leaving 13 bases between. CDR3 protein: CASSFGGGGETQYF. In DNA, the CDR3 is TGTGCCAGCAGCTTTGGTGGGGGAGGCGAGACCCAGTACTTC.

The J gene is TRBJ1-2, the V gene TRBV2; perhaps TRBD1 as D (5 bases). This CDR3 has 14 amino acids. Germline values: CDR1 SNHLY, CDR2 FYNNEI. V lost 7 bases, J lost 6 bases, and 18 bases lay in between. The CDR3 DNA follows: TGTGCCAGCAAGTTTACAGGAGACACCCATGGCTACACCTTC. Its translation is CASKFTGDTHGYTF.

J is TRBJ2-3 and V is TRBV5-4, with 13 nucleotides matching TRBD2. Trimming at V came to 1 base and at J to 4 bases, leaving 9 bases not matched to a gene. This CDR3 comprises 18 residues. Germline loops: CDR1 SGHNT, CDR2 YYREEE (reference sequence). The DNA for the CDR3 is TGTGCCAGCAGCTTGCCCCCCTGGACTAGCGGGAGTTCAGATACGCAGTATTTT. Its translation: CASSLPPWTSGSSDTQYF.

This rearrangement joins TRBV7-2 to TRBJ2-7; 12 nucleotides agree with TRBD2. The CDR3 runs 15 residues. Germline lookup yields CDR1 SGHTA and CDR2 FQGNSA. V shed 6 bases, J shed 0 bases, and the junction held 3 bases outside the gene matches. CDR3 DNA sequence: TGTGCCAGCAGGAAGACTAGCGGGAGCTCCTACGAGCAGTACTTC. This encodes CASRKTSGSSYEQYF.

The rearrangement links TRBV10-1 to TRBJ2-3, with D perhaps TRBD2 (6 bases). CDR3 length equals 17 residues. The V and J ends lost 2 bases and 1 base respectively, with 16 bases between them. The V gene's germline CDR1 is WNHNN and CDR2 SYGVQD (reference sequence). This CDR3 reads CASSEGERGGGTDTQYF. The CDR3 bases are TGCGCCAGCAGTGAGGGTGAGCGAGGAGGGGGCACAGATACGCAGTATTTT.

The CDR3 loop reads CASSSTGTGVGDTQYF. CDR3 DNA: TGTGCCAGCAGTTCGACCGGGACAGGGGTGGGGGATACGCAGTATTTT. The rearrangement joins TRBV28 to TRBJ2-3, with 10 bases matching TRBD1. With 4 bases clipped from V and 6 bases from J, the junction kept 10 bases outside the gene matches. There are 16 residues in the CDR3. From germline, CDR1 is MDHEN and CDR2 SYDVKM.

The V gene is TRBV18, the J gene TRBJ1-2, with TRBD1 identical over 10 bases. V trimming: 3 bases; J trimming: 8 bases; junction bases outside the gene matches: 6. Germline assignment: CDR1 KGHSH and CDR2 LQKENI. The CDR3 runs to 14 residues. This CDR3 is CASSPGQGQSGYTF. DNA for the CDR3: TGTGCCAGCTCACCGGGACAGGGGCAAAGCGGCTACACCTTC.

The chain links TRBV2 to TRBJ2-5; TRBD1 agrees at 9 bases. Trimming cost V 10 bases and J 1 base; bases outside gene matches: 10. Germline V gives CDR1 SNHLY, CDR2 FYNNEI. This CDR3 region has 15 residues. The CDR3 DNA reads TGTGCCACCGCCGGGGGACAGGGACCCCAAGAGACCCAGTACTTC. This encodes CATAGGQGPQETQYF.

V gene TRBV6-5 combines with J gene TRBJ1-6; D unresolved. This CDR3 has 12 amino acids. The V end lost 6 bases, the J end lost 7 bases, and 7 bases lay between the germline ends. The germline V gene has CDR1 MNHEY and CDR2 SVGAGI. In DNA form, the CDR3 reads TGTGCCAGCAGAATAGTGAATTCACCCCTCCACTTT. Its translation: CASRIVNSPLHF.

The chain carries TRBV19 and TRBJ1-2, with D hard to call. The CDR3 totals 13 residues. Germline-derived CDR1 and CDR2 are LNHDA and SQIVND (reference sequence). V lost 3 bases to trimming and J lost 6 bases, with 11 bases between them. CDR3 nucleotide sequence: TGTGCCAGTAGTATGCTAGGGAGGGATGGCTACACCTTC. Protein sequence: CASSMLGRDGYTF.

V gene TRBV27 combines with J gene TRBJ1-3; unclear D gene. The germline V gene has CDR1 MNHEY and CDR2 SMNVEV (reference sequence). V gave up 8 bases and J gave up 2 bases, with 19 bases separating them. The CDR3 is made up of 16 amino acids. As DNA, the CDR3 is TGTGCCAGCCGCCTCACAGCAAGCGGTGCTGGAAACACCATATATTTT. As protein: CASRLTASGAGNTIYF.

The rearrangement links TRBV21-1 to TRBJ2-2; no DNA check was done on the table's D call, TRBD1. TRBV21-1 is listed as a pseudogene. There are 17 residues in the CDR3. CDR3 amino acids: CASSNIVGATNTGELFF. The CDR3 region has the DNA TGTGCCAGCAGCAATATAGTAGGGGCTACGAACACCGGGGAGCTGTTTTTT.

The rearrangement links TRBV5-4 to TRBJ2-2; D not resolved. Germline V CDR1 and CDR2: SGHNT, YYREEE (reference sequence). The length of the CDR3 is 13 residues. Trimming pared 1 base from V and 7 bases from J, leaving 8 bases between. The CDR3 DNA reads as TGTGCCAGCAGCTTGTACCTCAGCGGGGAGCTGTTTTTT. It encodes CASSLYLSGELFF.

This clone appeared once. The chain uses TRBV6-1 and TRBJ1-5; 8 bases map to TRBD1. CDR1 MNHNS and CDR2 SASEGT come from the germline V gene. The CDR3 spans 14 residues. The V gene end was trimmed by 6 bases and the J gene end by 4 bases; junction bases not matched to a gene: 5. CDR3 sequence (DNA): TGTGCCAGCAGGCCAGGGGGCGTAAATCAGCCCCAGCATTTT. Encoded protein: CASRPGGVNQPQHF.

The chain links TRBV7-3 to TRBJ2-7; TRBD2 matches at 9 bases. Germline CDR1 and CDR2: SGHTA and FQGTGA. With V trimmed by 5 bases and J by 2 bases, 7 bases remained unmatched. The CDR3 contains 15 residues. The CDR3 DNA follows: TGTGCCAGCAGCCTTCTAGCGGGGTCTCCCTACGAGCAGTACTTC. Translating gives CASSLLAGSPYEQYF.